These 31 T cell receptor beta chains came from one sample sequenced in a study of T cells in Graves' hyperthyroidism and ophthalmopathy. TCR beta CDR3 region amplification was performed from RNA transcripts. The HTBI primer set was used in a first-round RT-PCR of the TCR CDR3. TCRdb analysed the multiplex PCR reads with MiXCR anew, one entry per CDR3 protein. The sample lists about 640,000 distinct CDR3 sequences, around 20% occurring once. The source material was blood. Source of these receptors: a man aged 25-45 years with Graves' ophthalmopathy.

This clonotype turned up a few times. V gene TRBV3-1 combines with J gene TRBJ2-7, with 7 positions matching TRBD2. J was trimmed by 2 bases and V by 4 bases; bases with no gene match: 2. The CDR3 runs 13 residues. Germline-derived CDR1 and CDR2 are LGHDT and YNNKEL (reference sequence). The CDR3, as DNA: TGTGCCAGCAGCCGACGGGAGGCCTACGAGCAGTACTTC. This encodes CASSRREAYEQYF.

This clonotype showed up just a few times. This chain links TRBV28 with TRBJ1-1, with D possibly TRBD1 on 5 matching bases. Per the germline V gene, CDR1 is MDHEN and CDR2 is SYDVKM. This CDR3 is built from 13 residues. The V and J ends lost 6 bases and 12 bases respectively, with 20 bases between them. This CDR3 reads CASRLGMGGRSFF. In DNA form, the CDR3 reads TGTGCCAGCAGGTTGGGGATGGGGGGTCGCTCTTTCTTT.

The chain has TRBV6-1 and TRBJ2-3; TRBD1 agrees at 7 bases. With 5 bases clipped from V and 4 bases from J, the junction kept 6 bases outside the gene matches. Germline V gene data show CDR1 as MNHNS and CDR2 as SASEGT. The CDR3 is made up of 14 amino acids. CDR3 nucleotides: TGTGCCAGCAGTACCCGACAGGGTGCAGATACGCAGTATTTT. Translated, it gives CASSTRQGADTQYF.

This clonotype was counted at least ten times. V is TRBV3-1 and J is TRBJ2-5, with TRBD1 identical over 8 bases. The germline V gene encodes CDR1 LGHDT and CDR2 YNNKEL (reference sequence). There are 17 residues in the CDR3. V shed 1 base, J shed 0 bases, and the junction held 7 bases outside the gene matches. This CDR3 is CASSQGWTGFHQETQYF. The CDR3 DNA is TGTGCCAGCAGCCAAGGATGGACAGGGTTCCACCAAGAGACCCAGTACTTC.

V is TRBV7-3 and J is TRBJ2-7; 12 nucleotides align to TRBD2. The CDR3 runs to 17 residues. The germline gives CDR1 SGHTA, CDR2 FQGTGA. The V gene end was trimmed by 5 bases and the J gene end by 3 bases; junction bases not matched to a gene: 11. The CDR3 DNA reads TGTGCCAGCAGCCCAAGGGGGACTAGCGGGCAGGACTACGAGCAGTACTTC. This encodes CASSPRGTSGQDYEQYF.

This clonotype came up a few times. J is TRBJ2-1 and V is TRBV7-8, with a tentative D call TRBD2 (6 bases). This CDR3 is built from 17 residues. CDR1 and CDR2 from the germline V gene are SGHVS and FQNEAQ. Trimming cost V 7 bases and J 0 bases, with 19 bases left between them. The CDR3 region has the DNA TGTGCCAGCACACTACTCCTCAGCGGGCTCTCCTACAATGAGCAGTTCTTC. Translated, it gives CASTLLLSGLSYNEQFF.

This clonotype was seen only a few times. V usage is TRBV20-1 and J usage is TRBJ2-5; no firm D call. Trimming removed 1 base at V and 5 bases at J, with 8 bases between. There are 12 residues in the CDR3. The V gene's germline CDR1 is DFQATT and CDR2 SNEGSKA (reference sequence). The CDR3 bases are TGCAGTGCTAGAGTGCAATGGGAGACCCAGTACTTC. This encodes CSARVQWETQYF.

The V call is TRBV29-1, the J call TRBJ2-2; D gene unclear. Germline V gene lookup returns CDR1 SQVTM and CDR2 ANQGSEA. V lost 1 base and J 1 base, leaving 7 bases between the germline ends. The CDR3 runs to 14 residues. CDR3 coding DNA: TGCAGCGTTGAAGTCTACCTGAACACCGGGGAGCTGTTTTTT. This translates into CSVEVYLNTGELFF.

This clonotype has just a few counts. The chain carries TRBV20-1 and TRBJ2-7; 8 bases are a match to TRBD2. CDR3 length equals 15 residues. From germline, CDR1 is DFQATT and CDR2 SNEGSKA (reference sequence). The junction had 6 bases not matched to a gene; V was cut back by 0 bases and J by 2 bases. CDR3 amino acids: CSARDRTSPTYEQYF. CDR3 sequence (DNA): TGCAGTGCTAGAGATCGGACTAGCCCCACCTACGAGCAGTACTTC.

This clonotype was picked up a small number of times. This chain joins TRBV4-1 and TRBJ2-7; D is unclear. V was cut by 0 bases and J by 6 bases, with 12 bases left in between. Germline V gene data show CDR1 as MGHRA and CDR2 as YSYEKL. This CDR3 is built from 14 residues. In DNA form, the CDR3 reads TGCGCCAGCAGCCAAGATTTGTCCGGCGGCGAGCAGTACTTC. It codes for CASSQDLSGGEQYF.

This clonotype was recorded many times. V and J are TRBV30 and TRBJ1-1; D gene ambiguous. From germline, CDR1 is GTSNPN and CDR2 SVGIG (reference sequence). This CDR3 comprises 14 residues. Trimming took off 2 bases at V and 1 base at J, with 11 bases between the two ends. This CDR3 reads CAWSPPVGNTEAFF. CDR3 nucleotides: TGTGCCTGGAGTCCTCCGGTTGGGAACACTGAAGCTTTCTTT.

This clonotype was recorded at least ten times. J is TRBJ2-6 and V is TRBV20-1; a weak D match, TRBD1 (6 bases). The CDR3 runs to 16 residues. V lost 6 bases to trimming and J lost 0 bases, with 15 bases between them. Germline lookup yields CDR1 DFQATT and CDR2 SNEGSKA (reference sequence). CDR3 protein: CSAYQGPLSGANVLTF. Written as DNA, the CDR3 is TGCAGTGCCTATCAGGGGCCTCTCTCTGGGGCCAACGTCCTGACTTTC.

The chain links TRBV7-9 to TRBJ2-5; D perhaps matches TRBD2 (6 bases). Germline CDR1 reads SEHNR; CDR2 reads FQNEAQ (reference sequence). CDR3 length equals 17 residues. The germline V and J ends were trimmed by 4 bases and 4 bases, with 22 bases remaining between them. The CDR3, as DNA: TGTGCCAGCAGCTCCATCAAGCGGGCGCGTTCGGGAGAGACCCAGTACTTC. Encoded protein: CASSSIKRARSGETQYF.

This clonotype was counted only a few times. CDR3 nucleotides: TGTGCCAGCTCACCAGCCGGCGGGGCCCTCCACTTT. Translating gives CASSPAGGALHF. The V call is TRBV18, the J call TRBJ1-6; D is undetermined. The V gene lost 2 bases and the J gene lost 14 bases, with 10 bases spanning the gap. The germline V gene encodes CDR1 KGHSH and CDR2 LQKENI. CDR3 size: 12 residues.

The rearrangement joins TRBV28 to TRBJ2-6; possibly TRBD2 for D (6 bases). The CDR3 totals 19 residues. V was cut by 2 bases and J by 0 bases, with 17 bases left in between. The V gene's germline CDR1 is MDHEN and CDR2 SYDVKM. In DNA, the CDR3 is TGTGCCAGCAGTTTAAGAAGGGGAGCGGGTGGCTCTGGGGCCAACGTCCTGACTTTC. Translated: CASSLRRGAGGSGANVLTF.

The chain couples TRBV5-1 to TRBJ2-5; a weak D match, TRBD2 (6 bases). The CDR3 contains 16 residues. Germline CDR1 SGHRS, CDR2 YFSETQ. V lost 7 bases and J lost 5, with 24 bases in between. CDR3 nucleotide sequence: TGCGCCAGCGGACCTCATGCACTAGCCCCTTCGGAGACCCAGTACTTC. Its translation: CASGPHALAPSETQYF. Combining the CDR3 with reference TRBV5-1 and TRBJ2-5 gives the whole variable domain KAGVTQTPRYLIKTRGQQVTLSCSPISGHRSVSWYQQTPGQGLQFLFEYFSETQRNKGNFPGRFSGRQFSNSRSEMNVSTLELGDSALYLCASGPHALAPSETQYFGPGTRLLVL.

The chain recombines TRBV6-1 with TRBJ2-7, with 9 bases matching TRBD2. The germline CDR1 and CDR2 sequences are MNHNS and SASEGT. V lost 8 bases, J lost 2 bases, and 16 bases stayed unmatched. The length of the CDR3 is 17 residues. DNA for the CDR3: TGTGCCAGCGGCCAAGGAGTGGGGGCGGGAGGGCCCTACGAGCAGTACTTC. It codes for CASGQGVGAGGPYEQYF.

This clonotype was counted between two and nine times. CDR3 coding DNA: TGTGCCAGCAGTCCGATAGCGGGAGTAAAGGCGGATACGCAGTATTTT. This sequence encodes CASSPIAGVKADTQYF. The rearrangement links TRBV27 to TRBJ2-3; 9 bases match TRBD2. The germline gives CDR1 MNHEY, CDR2 SMNVEV (reference sequence). This CDR3 comprises 16 residues. V shed 5 bases and J 6 bases; nucleotides not matched to a gene: 12.

The chain combines TRBV4-1 with TRBJ2-7; 8 bases align to TRBD2. The ends lost 1 base at V and 1 base at J; junction bases unmatched: 3. Looked up from germline, CDR1 is MGHRA and CDR2 is YSYEKL. CDR3 length equals 15 residues. For the CDR3, the DNA is TGCGCCAGCAGCCAAGGACGGGAGGGTTCCTACGAGCAGTACTTC. Encoded protein: CASSQGREGSYEQYF.

There are many counts of this clonotype. The V and J genes are TRBV6-2 or TRBV6-3 and TRBJ2-1, with D maybe TRBD2 (6 bases). The CDR3 is made up of 15 amino acids. Looked up from germline, CDR1 is MNHEY and CDR2 is SVGEGT. V was clipped by 2 bases and J by 5 bases, with 13 bases between them. CDR3 loop: CASSYGGSGHNEQFF. For the CDR3, the DNA is TGTGCCAGCAGTTACGGAGGGTCGGGGCACAATGAGCAGTTCTTC.

The chain has TRBV15 and TRBJ2-1, with D tentatively TRBD2 (5 bases). The germline CDR1 and CDR2 sequences are LNHNV and YYDKDF (reference sequence). V was clipped by 2 bases and J by 6 bases, with 8 bases between them. The CDR3 length is 13 residues. The CDR3 nucleotides read TGTGCCACCAGCAGAATCCGGGGCAATGAGCAGTTCTTC. Its translation: CATSRIRGNEQFF.

The gene calls are TRBV27 and TRBJ1-5; weak D call: TRBD1 (5 bases). This CDR3 is built from 14 residues. From germline, CDR1 is MNHEY and CDR2 SMNVEV (reference sequence). Trimming took off 6 bases at V and 0 bases at J, with 9 bases between the two ends. The chain's CDR3 is CASRGGDSNQPQHF. CDR3 DNA: TGTGCCAGCAGGGGAGGGGATAGCAATCAGCCCCAGCATTTT.

Details on this clonotype: Just one base apart from a much larger clone, this may be a read error. The chain is built from TRBV7-9 and TRBJ2-1; TRBD1 agrees at 9 bases. The DNA end is a closer match to TRBJ2-7, so the J assignment may be wrong. This CDR3 has 15 residues. Germline values: CDR1 SEHNR, CDR2 FQNEAQ (reference sequence). The DNA of the CDR3 is TGTGCCAGCAGCGGGATAGTACAGGGGGCCAATGAGCAGTACTTC. Encoded protein: CASSGIVQGANEQYF.

This chain uses TRBV28 with TRBJ2-1; 8 bases are shared with TRBD1. J gave up 4 bases and V 3 bases, and 8 bases lay outside the gene matches. This CDR3 region has 16 residues. Germline CDR1 and CDR2: MDHEN and SYDVKM. This CDR3 reads CASSFIPDRAYNEQFF. The DNA for the CDR3 is TGTGCCAGCAGTTTTATCCCGGACAGGGCGTACAATGAGCAGTTCTTC. Full variable domain (rest looked up from reference TRBV28 and TRBJ2-1): DVKVTQSSRYLVKRTGEKVFLECVQDMDHENMFWYRQDPGLGLRLIYFSYDVKMKEKGDIPEGYSVSREKKERFSLILESASTNQTSMYLCASSFIPDRAYNEQFFGPGTRLTVL.

This clonotype was detected ten times or more. The chain joins TRBV28 to TRBJ2-5; the D gene is possibly TRBD2 (5 bases). The CDR3 loop spans 16 amino acids. Germline V gene data show CDR1 as MDHEN and CDR2 as SYDVKM. Trimming removed 4 bases from V and 0 bases from J, with 15 bases in between. The CDR3 protein is CASSSMLRDHQETQYF. Written as DNA, the CDR3 is TGTGCCAGCAGTTCCATGCTTCGGGATCACCAAGAGACCCAGTACTTC.

The chain recombines TRBV3-1 with TRBJ2-1; 9 bases are a match to TRBD2. The CDR3 is 16 residues long. The V gene end was trimmed by 0 bases and the J gene end by 2 bases; junction bases not matched to a gene: 2. The germline V gene has CDR1 LGHDT and CDR2 YNNKEL (reference sequence). The CDR3 nucleotides are TGTGCCAGCAGCCAAGAAGCGGGAGGTACCTACAATGAGCAGTTCTTC. It is translated as CASSQEAGGTYNEQFF.

The J gene is TRBJ2-1, the V gene TRBV30; weak D call: TRBD1 (5 bases). The CDR3 is 15 residues long. Between the trimmed V and J ends, which lost 4 bases and 0 bases, there was a span of 13 bases. CDR1 is GTSNPN, CDR2 SVGIG, per germline (reference sequence). CDR3 in amino acids: CAWIKGKSSYNEQFF. The CDR3 DNA sequence: TGTGCCTGGATTAAGGGGAAGAGCTCCTACAATGAGCAGTTCTTC.

This clonotype was counted ten times or more. V usage is TRBV7-2 and J usage is TRBJ2-1; TRBD1 agrees at 7 bases. Per germline, CDR1 SGHTA and CDR2 FQGNSA. V lost 6 bases to trimming and J lost 5 bases; unmatched junction nucleotides: 4. The CDR3 sequence is 13 residues long. The CDR3 region is CASRKQGHNEQFF. CDR3 DNA sequence: TGTGCCAGCAGAAAACAGGGGCACAATGAGCAGTTCTTC.

This clonotype was counted a few times. CDR3 protein: CASSERANTGELFF. The CDR3 bases are TGTGCCAGCAGCGAAAGGGCGAACACCGGGGAGCTGTTTTTT. This chain joins TRBV5-5 and TRBJ2-2, with no clear D. CDR1 and CDR2 from the germline V gene are SGHKS and YYEKEE (reference sequence). The CDR3 has 14 amino acids. V lost 4 bases and J lost 0, with 7 bases in between. The whole variable domain, remainder taken from reference TRBV5-5 and TRBJ2-2, is DAGVTQSPTHLIKTRGQQVTLRCSPISGHKSVSWYQQVLGQGPQFIFQYYEKEERGRGNFPDRFSARQFPNYSSELNVNALLLGDSALYLCASSERANTGELFFGEGSRLTVL.

The sample holds a few counts of this clonotype. A junction boundary mismatches the germline segment, possibly from a read error. The rearrangement uses TRBV5-5 and TRBJ2-5, with TRBD2 as a possible D gene (5 bases). This CDR3 is built from 13 residues. The V gene's germline CDR1 is SGHKS and CDR2 YYEKEE (reference sequence). CDR3 loop: CASSPHLSGGKDF. Written as DNA, the CDR3 is TGTGCCAGCAGCCCACATCTGAGCGGCGGTAAGGACTTC.

This clonotype showed up just a few times. CDR3 protein: CASGGTVLWTEAFF. The DNA for the CDR3 is TGTGCCAGCGGGGGGACAGTTTTGTGGACTGAAGCTTTCTTT. The genes are TRBV28 and TRBJ1-1, with 7 bases aligning to TRBD1. V lost 8 bases to trimming and J lost 5 bases; unmatched junction nucleotides: 11. This CDR3 has 14 amino acids. CDR1 is MDHEN and CDR2 is SYDVKM in the germline V gene.